This TCR beta chain was recovered during a study of siplizumab effects on memory and regulatory T cells. Overall study results and limits: The mapping of alloreactive clones to unstimulated subsets covered only a minor fraction of them. Memory cells seemed less diverse than naive T cells, which seemed major alloresponse contributors.

The germline V gene has CDR1 LNHDA and CDR2 SQIVND (reference sequence). Germline trimming cut 6 bases from V and 2 bases from J; bases unmatched to any gene: 8. This CDR3 contains 16 residues. Assay used: immunoSEQ multiplex PCR; TCRdb lists only in-frame clones, some missing. The sample records around 100,000 clones, 93% being singletons. Comment on this clone: Antigen specificity is unknown.

The TCR sequence derives from a human donor in good health. The sequenced sample was Tregs sorted from blood. The V call is TRBV19, the J call TRBJ1-4; 8 nucleotides align to TRBD1. CDR3 protein: CASRRQGALTNEKLFF. The CDR3 region has the DNA TGTGCCAGTAGGCGGCAGGGGGCGCTTACTAATGAAAAACTGTTTTTT.